This is a list of T cell receptor beta chains from one sample in a study of blood T cell repertoires in COVID-19. Sequenced by immunoSEQ multiplex PCR; TCRdb stores in-frame clones only, minus some. In the table there are 400,000 or so clones, around 90% of which are singletons. The sequenced sample was PBMCs or T cells enriched from blood (not recorded which). Receptor source: a middle-aged woman with acute COVID-19. Both conserved end residues are part of each CDR3. The D gene is left open where the match is weak. Some rows mark clone size as missing; the rest say once, few, many or name a class of expanded clone.

j_gene,d_gene,abundance,v_gene,CDR3aa,CDR3nt
TRBJ2-7,TRBD1,NA,TRBV11-2,CASSLTPGGSYEQYF,TGTGCCAGCAGCTTGACCCCAGGGGGCAGCTACGAGCAGTACTTC
TRBJ2-1,NA,NA,TRBV5-6,CASSPLPLGINLDEQFF,TGTGCCAGCAGCCCGCTACCACTGGGCATAAATCTCGATGAGCAGTTCTTC
TRBJ1-4,TRBD1,NA,TRBV7-9,CASSSVRQGIYEKLFF,TGTGCCAGCAGCTCCGTAAGACAGGGGATATACGAAAAACTGTTTTTT
TRBJ1-1,TRBD1,NA,TRBV6-5,CASRDRGNTEAFF,TGTGCCAGTAGGGACAGGGGGAACACTGAAGCTTTCTTT
TRBJ1-1,NA,NA,TRBV29-1,CSVDRKGDTEAFF,TGCAGCGTTGATCGGAAGGGGGACACTGAAGCTTTCTTT
TRBJ2-2,NA,NA,TRBV2,CASSGTGWGGELFF,TGTGCCAGCAGTGGGACGGGATGGGGCGGGGAGCTGTTTTTT
TRBJ2-2,TRBD2,NA,TRBV19,CASSPSGGRTGELFF,TGTGCCAGTAGTCCCTCCGGGGGGAGAACCGGGGAGCTGTTTTTT
TRBJ1-2,NA,NA,TRBV6-5,CASSYSSRRFGYTF,TGTGCCAGCAGTTACTCCTCGAGGCGATTTGGCTACACCTTC
TRBJ1-3,TRBD1,NA,TRBV3-1/TRBV3-2,CASSQTTGLSSGNTIYF,TGTGCCAGCAGCCAAACGACAGGGTTAAGCTCTGGAAACACCATATATTTT
TRBJ2-3,TRBD2,NA,TRBV30,CAWRSGGWGDTQYF,TGTGCCTGGAGAAGCGGGGGCTGGGGAGATACGCAGTATTTT
TRBJ2-5,TRBD1,NA,TRBV3-1/TRBV3-2,CASSSTHRGPQTQYF,TGTGCCAGCAGCTCTACCCACAGGGGGCCCCAGACCCAGTACTTC
TRBJ1-2,TRBD1,once,TRBV18,CASSRETGGSGHGYTF,TGTGCCAGCTCACGGGAGACAGGGGGCTCCGGGCATGGCTACACCTTC
TRBJ2-7,NA,NA,TRBV28,CASDGGLGSYEQYF,TGTGCCAGCGATGGCGGGCTGGGCTCCTACGAGCAGTACTTC
TRBJ1-5,NA,few,TRBV18,CASSSSYSNQPQHF,TGTGCCAGCTCATCGAGTTATAGCAATCAGCCCCAGCATTTT
TRBJ2-5,TRBD2,NA,TRBV5-4,CASSAGLAGGQETQYF,TGTGCCAGCAGCGCCGGACTAGCGGGGGGCCAGGAGACCCAGTACTTC
TRBJ1-1,NA,NA,TRBV9,CASSASSGSTEAFF,TGTGCCAGCAGCGCGTCATCGGGGAGCACTGAAGCTTTCTTT
TRBJ2-7,NA,NA,TRBV21-1,CAGDSWGEQYF,TGTGCCGGCGACAGTTGGGGCGAGCAGTACTTC
TRBJ2-3,TRBD1,NA,TRBV11-2,CASSLDGTGGRDTQYF,TGTGCCAGCAGCTTAGACGGGACAGGGGGCAGAGATACGCAGTATTTT
TRBJ1-2,NA,NA,TRBV21-1,CASDRDSGYTF,TGTGCCAGCGACAGGGACTCTGGCTACACCTTC
TRBJ1-1,TRBD1,once,TRBV7-6,CASSLADRVWNGFNTEAFF,TGTGCCAGCAGCTTAGCGGACAGGGTATGGAATGGATTTAACACTGAAGCTTTCTTT
TRBJ1-2,TRBD1,NA,TRBV5-8,CASSFWDRTDSNYGYTF,TGTGCCAGCAGCTTTTGGGACAGGACGGACTCCAACTATGGCTACACCTTC
TRBJ1-5,NA,NA,TRBV5-6,CASSPAPGQPQHF,TGTGCCAGCAGCCCGGCCCCGGGACAGCCCCAGCATTTT
TRBJ1-5,NA,NA,TRBV6-1,CASSEAGRWGDQPQHF,TGTGCCAGCAGTGAAGCGGGACGATGGGGGGATCAGCCCCAGCATTTT
TRBJ1-2,NA,NA,TRBV9,CASGPVTPYYGYTF,TGTGCCAGCGGGCCCGTCACCCCCTACTATGGCTACACCTTC
TRBJ2-7,TRBD1,NA,TRBV14,CASSRGQGAFYEQYF,TGTGCCAGCAGCCGAGGACAGGGGGCGTTCTACGAGCAGTACTTC
TRBJ1-5,NA,once,TRBV9,CASSAPSSLYSNQPQHF,TGTGCCAGCAGCGCCCCCTCCAGTCTGTATAGCAATCAGCCCCAGCATTTT
TRBJ2-5,NA,NA,TRBV19,CASRRQSWGQETQYF,TGTGCCAGTAGGCGACAGTCATGGGGTCAAGAGACCCAGTACTTC
TRBJ1-1,NA,NA,TRBV24-1,CATSAGGWNTEAFF,TGTGCCACCAGTGCGGGAGGGTGGAACACTGAAGCTTTCTTT
TRBJ1-2,NA,NA,TRBV18,CASSPDRALYGYTF,TGTGCCAGCTCGCCTGACAGAGCTCTCTATGGCTACACCTTC
TRBJ2-7,NA,NA,TRBV3-1/TRBV3-2,CASSQSARGEQYF,TGTGCCAGCAGCCAGTCAGCGCGGGGCGAGCAGTACTTC
TRBJ2-2,TRBD1,NA,TRBV5-1,CASSSQGEKAGELFF,TGCGCCAGCAGCTCTCAGGGGGAGAAGGCCGGGGAGCTGTTTTTT
TRBJ2-2,NA,NA,TRBV20-1,CSAQAFGELFF,TGCAGTGCTCAGGCGTTCGGGGAGCTGTTTTTT
TRBJ2-7,NA,NA,TRBV19,CASSGSGYEQYF,TGTGCCAGTAGCGGGTCTGGCTACGAGCAGTACTTC
TRBJ1-1,TRBD1,NA,TRBV5-1,CASSGQGAFMNTEAFF,TGCGCCAGCTCGGGACAGGGGGCATTCATGAACACTGAAGCTTTCTTT
TRBJ1-5,NA,NA,TRBV21-1,CASKKWPPNQPQHF,TGTGCCAGCAAAAAGTGGCCCCCAAATCAGCCCCAGCATTTT
TRBJ2-1,TRBD1,NA,TRBV24-1,CATSEGQGSSYNEQFF,TGTGCCACCAGTGAAGGACAGGGGAGCTCCTACAATGAGCAGTTCTTC
TRBJ2-2,NA,NA,TRBV10-3,CAISDGRANTGELFF,TGTGCCATCAGTGACGGCAGGGCGAACACCGGGGAGCTGTTTTTT
TRBJ2-1,TRBD1,NA,TRBV3-1/TRBV3-2,CASSQYRDRPNNEQFF,TGTGCCAGCAGCCAATACCGGGACAGGCCCAACAATGAGCAGTTCTTC
TRBJ1-1,NA,few,TRBV7-2,CASSLGANTEAFF,TGTGCCAGCAGCTTAGGGGCAAACACTGAAGCTTTCTTT
TRBJ1-2,NA,NA,TRBV5-1,CASSLEGGNYGYTF,TGCGCCAGCAGCTTGGAAGGCGGCAACTATGGCTACACCTTC
TRBJ1-1,NA,NA,TRBV5-1,CASSLFTTDTEAFF,TGCGCCAGCAGCTTGTTCACCACGGACACTGAAGCTTTCTTT
TRBJ1-5,TRBD1,NA,TRBV5-8,CASSNRDRVVNQPQHF,TGTGCCAGCAGCAACCGGGACAGGGTAGTAAATCAGCCCCAGCATTTT
TRBJ2-7,NA,NA,TRBV27,CASSFSPMAGEQYF,TGTGCCAGCAGTTTCTCTCCAATGGCGGGCGAGCAGTACTTC
TRBJ1-2,NA,NA,TRBV24-1,CATSDAGTSGYYTF,TGTGCCACCAGTGATGCCGGGACATCCGGCTACTACACCTTC
TRBJ1-6,TRBD1,NA,TRBV30,CAWSGRGRNSPLHF,TGTGCCTGGAGTGGCAGGGGGCGGAATTCACCCCTCCACTTT
TRBJ2-7,NA,NA,TRBV27,CASSFRLTGDVSGEQYF,TGTGCCAGCAGTTTTCGTCTGACAGGCGATGTCTCCGGGGAGCAGTACTTC
TRBJ1-2,NA,NA,TRBV9,CAKVTANYGYTF,TGTGCCAAGGTGACAGCTAACTATGGCTACACCTTC
TRBJ1-2,TRBD1,NA,TRBV5-4,CASSPRTGERDGYTF,TGTGCCAGCAGCCCCAGGACAGGGGAACGGGATGGCTACACCTTC
TRBJ2-3,NA,NA,TRBV5-5,CASSFAGRTDTQYF,TGTGCCAGCAGCTTTGCGGGACGCACAGATACGCAGTATTTT